This T cell receptor beta chain was recorded in a study of control samples from healthy donors and cancer patients. TCRdb's table, derived via immunoSEQ multiplex PCR, lists solely in-frame clones and lacks some. The table lists roughly 140,000 clones, 89% of them singletons, with roughly 5% in the top ten. The sample holds a few counts of this clone. This CDR3 spans 14 amino acids. The V and J ends lost 3 bases and 6 bases, in that order; junction bases with no gene match: 3. Germline CDR1 reads SGDLS; CDR2 reads YYNGEE. The gene calls are TRBV9 and TRBJ2-3, with 11 bases aligning to TRBD2. The origin of this receptor is a man younger than 40 in good health. Sample: blood. CDR3 loop: CASSAGTSGDTQYF. The DNA of the CDR3 is TGTGCCAGCAGCGCAGGGACTAGCGGTGATACGCAGTATTTT.